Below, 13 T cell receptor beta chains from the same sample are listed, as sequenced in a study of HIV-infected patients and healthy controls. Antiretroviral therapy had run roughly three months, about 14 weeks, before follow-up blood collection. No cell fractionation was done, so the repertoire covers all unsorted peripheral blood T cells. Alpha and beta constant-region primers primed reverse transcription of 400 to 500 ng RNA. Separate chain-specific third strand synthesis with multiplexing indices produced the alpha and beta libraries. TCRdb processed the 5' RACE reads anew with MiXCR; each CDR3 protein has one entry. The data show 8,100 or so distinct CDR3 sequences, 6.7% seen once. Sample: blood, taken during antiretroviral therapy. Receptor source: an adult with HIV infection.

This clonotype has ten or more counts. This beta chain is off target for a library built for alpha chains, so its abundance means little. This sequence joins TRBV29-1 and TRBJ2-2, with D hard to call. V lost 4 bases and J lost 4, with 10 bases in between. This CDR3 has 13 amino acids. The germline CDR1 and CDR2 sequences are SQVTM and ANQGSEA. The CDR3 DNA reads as TGCAGCGTTGTACCGTCGAGCACCGGGGAGCTGTTTTTT. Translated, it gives CSVVPSSTGELFF.

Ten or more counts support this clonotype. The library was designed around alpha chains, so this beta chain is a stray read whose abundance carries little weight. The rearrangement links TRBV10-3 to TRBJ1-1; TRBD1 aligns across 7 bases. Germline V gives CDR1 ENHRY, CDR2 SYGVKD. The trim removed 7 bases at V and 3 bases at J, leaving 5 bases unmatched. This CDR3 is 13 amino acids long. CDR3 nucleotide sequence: TGTGCCATCACCAAAGACAGGGACACTGAAGCTTTCTTT. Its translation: CAITKDRDTEAFF.

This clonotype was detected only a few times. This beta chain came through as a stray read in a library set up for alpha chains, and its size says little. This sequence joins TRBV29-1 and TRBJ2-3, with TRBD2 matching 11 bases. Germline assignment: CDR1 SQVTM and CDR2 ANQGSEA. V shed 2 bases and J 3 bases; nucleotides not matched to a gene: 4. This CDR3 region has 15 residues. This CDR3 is CSVEFSGRETDTQYF. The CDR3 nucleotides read TGCAGCGTTGAATTTAGCGGGAGGGAGACAGATACGCAGTATTTT.

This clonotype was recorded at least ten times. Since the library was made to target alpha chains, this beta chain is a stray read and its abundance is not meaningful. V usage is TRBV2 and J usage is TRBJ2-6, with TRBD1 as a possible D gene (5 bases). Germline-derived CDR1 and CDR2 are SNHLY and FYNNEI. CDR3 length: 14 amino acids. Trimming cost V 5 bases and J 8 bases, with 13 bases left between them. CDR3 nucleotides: TGTGCCAGCAGTAGCCCACTGGGGCCCAACGTCCTGACTTTC. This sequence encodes CASSSPLGPNVLTF.

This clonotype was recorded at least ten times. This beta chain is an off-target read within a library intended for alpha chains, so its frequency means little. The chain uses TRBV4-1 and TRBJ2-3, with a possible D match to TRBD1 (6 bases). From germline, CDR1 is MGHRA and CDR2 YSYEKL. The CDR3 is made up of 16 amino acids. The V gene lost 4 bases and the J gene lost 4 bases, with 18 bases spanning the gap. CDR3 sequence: CASSPPQGIGADTQYF. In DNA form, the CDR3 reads TGCGCCAGCAGCCCCCCCCAGGGGATCGGGGCAGATACGCAGTATTTT.

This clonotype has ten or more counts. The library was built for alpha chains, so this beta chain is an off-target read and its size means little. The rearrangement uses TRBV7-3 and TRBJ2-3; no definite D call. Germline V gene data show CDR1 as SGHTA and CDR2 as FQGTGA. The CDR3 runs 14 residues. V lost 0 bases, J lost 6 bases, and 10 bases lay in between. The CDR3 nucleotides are TGTGCCAGCAGCTTAACGGCAACCCCCGATACGCAGTATTTT. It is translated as CASSLTATPDTQYF.

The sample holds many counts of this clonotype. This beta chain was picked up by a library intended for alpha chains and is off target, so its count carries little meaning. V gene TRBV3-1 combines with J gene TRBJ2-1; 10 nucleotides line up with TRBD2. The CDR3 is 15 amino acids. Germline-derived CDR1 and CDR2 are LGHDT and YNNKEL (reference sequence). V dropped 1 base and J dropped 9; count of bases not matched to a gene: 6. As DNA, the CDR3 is TGTGCCAGCAGCCAAGGAGCGGGGGGGCTCGGTGAGCAGTTCTTC. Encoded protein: CASSQGAGGLGEQFF.

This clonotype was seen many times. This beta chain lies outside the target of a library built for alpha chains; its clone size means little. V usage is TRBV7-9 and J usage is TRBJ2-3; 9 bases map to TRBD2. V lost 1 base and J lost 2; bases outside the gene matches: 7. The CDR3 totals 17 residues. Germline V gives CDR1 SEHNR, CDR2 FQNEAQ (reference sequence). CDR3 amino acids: CASSLVVLAGPTDTQYF. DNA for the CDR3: TGTGCCAGCAGCTTAGTAGTCCTAGCGGGGCCCACAGATACGCAGTATTTT.

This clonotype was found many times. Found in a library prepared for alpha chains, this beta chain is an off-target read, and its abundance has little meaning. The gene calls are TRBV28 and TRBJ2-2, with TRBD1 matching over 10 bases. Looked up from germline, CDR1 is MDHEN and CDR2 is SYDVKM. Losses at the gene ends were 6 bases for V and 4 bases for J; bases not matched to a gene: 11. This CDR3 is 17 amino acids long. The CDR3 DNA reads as TGTGCCAGCAGCCAACCCCCGGGACAGGGGACCACCGGGGAGCTGTTTTTT. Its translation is CASSQPPGQGTTGELFF.

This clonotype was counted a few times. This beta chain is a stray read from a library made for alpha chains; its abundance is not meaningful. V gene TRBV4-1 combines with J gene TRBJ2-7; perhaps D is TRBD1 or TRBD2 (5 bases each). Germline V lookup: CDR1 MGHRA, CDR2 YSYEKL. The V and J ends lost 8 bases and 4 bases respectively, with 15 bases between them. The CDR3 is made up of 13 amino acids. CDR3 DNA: TGCGCCAGCCACCGGACACGGAGGTACGAGCAGTACTTC. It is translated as CASHRTRRYEQYF.

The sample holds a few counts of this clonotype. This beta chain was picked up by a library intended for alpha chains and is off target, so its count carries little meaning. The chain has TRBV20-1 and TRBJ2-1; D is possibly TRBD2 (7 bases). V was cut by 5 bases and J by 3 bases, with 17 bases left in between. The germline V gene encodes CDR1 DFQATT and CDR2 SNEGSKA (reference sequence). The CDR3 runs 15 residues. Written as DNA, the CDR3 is TGCAGTGCTCCCTTGGGGGGGGGCAGCTACAATGAGCAGTTCTTC. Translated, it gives CSAPLGGGSYNEQFF.

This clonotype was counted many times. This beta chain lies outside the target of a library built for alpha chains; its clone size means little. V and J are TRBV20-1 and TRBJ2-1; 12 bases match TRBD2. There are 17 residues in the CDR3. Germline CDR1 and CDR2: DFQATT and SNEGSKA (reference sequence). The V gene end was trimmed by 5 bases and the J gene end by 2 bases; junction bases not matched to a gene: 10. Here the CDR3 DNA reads TGCAGTGCTCGTGGACTAGCGGGGCCCCTTGCCTACAATGAGCAGTTCTTC. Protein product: CSARGLAGPLAYNEQFF.

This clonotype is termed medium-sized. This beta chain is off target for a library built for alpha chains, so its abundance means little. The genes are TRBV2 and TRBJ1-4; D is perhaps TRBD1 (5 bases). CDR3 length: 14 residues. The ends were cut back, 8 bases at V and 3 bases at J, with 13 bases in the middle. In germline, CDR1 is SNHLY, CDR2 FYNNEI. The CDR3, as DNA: TGTGCCAGCCGGCGGGGCAGCTCTAATGAAAAACTGTTTTTT. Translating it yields CASRRGSSNEKLFF.